Below are 2 T cell receptor beta chains sequenced from a single sample in a study of cytomegalovirus exposure and HLA in healthy donors. The PCR made use of 60 Vbeta and 13 Jbeta primers. Measured with immunoSEQ multiplex PCR; TCRdb has only the in-frame clones, and not every one. The repertoire holds about 230,000 clones, about 88% seen once, with 0.2% to 0.3% in the top ten. Sequencing was performed on PBMCs. The receptors were gathered from a girl aged 2 to 9 in good health and CMV-seronegative.

The chain has TRBV5-1 and TRBJ2-5; the D is unclear. The CDR3 loop spans 16 amino acids. With 4 bases removed from V and 1 base from J, the gap between germline ends came to 17 bases. Germline V CDR1 and CDR2: SGHRS, YFSETQ. CDR3 in DNA: TGCGCCAGCAGCGCACATATGGGTAGCTCCCAAGAGACCCAGTACTTC. Its translation: CASSAHMGSSQETQYF.

J is TRBJ2-3 and V is TRBV18; 10 bases match TRBD1. Losses at the gene ends were 5 bases for V and 3 bases for J; bases not matched to a gene: 5. Germline V CDR1 and CDR2: KGHSH, LQKENI. The CDR3 consists of 15 residues. CDR3 in DNA: TGTGCCAGCTCAGACGACAGGGGGCTGACAGATACGCAGTATTTT. Amino acids: CASSDDRGLTDTQYF.